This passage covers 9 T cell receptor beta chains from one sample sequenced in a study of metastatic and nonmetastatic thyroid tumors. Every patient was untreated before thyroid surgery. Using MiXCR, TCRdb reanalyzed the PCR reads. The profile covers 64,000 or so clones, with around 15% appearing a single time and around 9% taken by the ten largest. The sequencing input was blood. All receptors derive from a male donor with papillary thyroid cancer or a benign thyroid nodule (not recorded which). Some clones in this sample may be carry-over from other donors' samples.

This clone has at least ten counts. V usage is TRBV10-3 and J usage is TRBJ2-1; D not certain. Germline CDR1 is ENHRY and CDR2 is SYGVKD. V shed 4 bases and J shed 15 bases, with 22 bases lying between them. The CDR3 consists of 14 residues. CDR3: CAISGGSVTNHPFF. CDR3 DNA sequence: TGTGCCATCAGTGGGGGTAGTGTGACCAACCACCCGTTCTTC.

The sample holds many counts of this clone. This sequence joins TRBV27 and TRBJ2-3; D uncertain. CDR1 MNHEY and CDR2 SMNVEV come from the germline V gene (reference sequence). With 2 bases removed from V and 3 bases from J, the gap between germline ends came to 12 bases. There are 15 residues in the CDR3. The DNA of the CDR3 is TGTGCCAGCAGTTTAAATCCCGCCGGGACAGATACGCAGTATTTT. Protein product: CASSLNPAGTDTQYF.

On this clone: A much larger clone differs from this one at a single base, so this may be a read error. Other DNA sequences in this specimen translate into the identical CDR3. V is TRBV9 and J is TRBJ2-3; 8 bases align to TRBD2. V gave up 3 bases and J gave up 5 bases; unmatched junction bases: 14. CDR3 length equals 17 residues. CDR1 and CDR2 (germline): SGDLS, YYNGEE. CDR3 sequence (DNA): TGTGCCAGCAGCGCAAATCTAGCGGGTATATCCAAAGATACGCAGTATTTT. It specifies CASSANLAGISKDTQYF.

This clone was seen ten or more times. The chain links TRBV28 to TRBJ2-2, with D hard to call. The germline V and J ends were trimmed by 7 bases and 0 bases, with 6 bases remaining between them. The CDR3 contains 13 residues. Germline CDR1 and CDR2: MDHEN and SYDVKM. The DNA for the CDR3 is TGTGCCAGCATGGAAACGAACACCGGGGAGCTGTTTTTT. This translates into CASMETNTGELFF.

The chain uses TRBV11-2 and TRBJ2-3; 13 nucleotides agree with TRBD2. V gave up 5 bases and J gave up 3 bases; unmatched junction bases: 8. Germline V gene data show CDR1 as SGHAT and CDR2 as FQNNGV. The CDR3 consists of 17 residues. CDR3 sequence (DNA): TGTGCCAGCAGCACCCGACTAGCGGGAGGAATTACAGATACGCAGTATTTT. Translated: CASSTRLAGGITDTQYF. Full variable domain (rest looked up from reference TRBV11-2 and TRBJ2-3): EAGVAQSPRYKIIEKRQSVAFWCNPISGHATLYWYQQILGQGPKLLIQFQNNGVVDDSQLPKDRFSAERLKGVDSTLKIQPAKLEDSAVYLCASSTRLAGGITDTQYFGPGTRLTVL.

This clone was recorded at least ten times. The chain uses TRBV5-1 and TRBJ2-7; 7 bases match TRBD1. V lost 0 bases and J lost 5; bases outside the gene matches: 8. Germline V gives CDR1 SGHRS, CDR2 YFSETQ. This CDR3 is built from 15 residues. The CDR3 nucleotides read TGCGCCAGCAGCTTGGGGCAGGGGCAGGGGGACGAGCAGTACTTC. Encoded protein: CASSLGQGQGDEQYF.

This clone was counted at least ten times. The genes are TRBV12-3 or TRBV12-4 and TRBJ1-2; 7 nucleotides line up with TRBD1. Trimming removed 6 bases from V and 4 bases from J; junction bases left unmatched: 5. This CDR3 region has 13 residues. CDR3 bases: TGTGCCAGCAGCCTGGGACAGACCTATGGCTACACCTTC. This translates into CASSLGQTYGYTF.

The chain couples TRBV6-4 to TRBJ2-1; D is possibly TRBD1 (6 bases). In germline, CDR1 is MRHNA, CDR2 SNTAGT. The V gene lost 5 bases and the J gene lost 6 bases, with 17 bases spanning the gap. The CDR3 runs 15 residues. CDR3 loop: CASSYFTRGGNEQFF. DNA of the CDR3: TGTGCCAGCAGTTACTTTACTAGAGGGGGCAATGAGCAGTTCTTC.

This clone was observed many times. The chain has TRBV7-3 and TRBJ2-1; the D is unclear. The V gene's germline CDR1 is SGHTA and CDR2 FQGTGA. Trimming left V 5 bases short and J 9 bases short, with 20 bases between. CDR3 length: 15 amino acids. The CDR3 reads CASSLDLRTHGEQFF. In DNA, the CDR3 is TGTGCCAGCAGCCTTGACCTTAGGACCCATGGTGAGCAGTTCTTC.